The sequence of this T cell receptor beta chain was determined in a study of T cells after yellow fever vaccination. Background on the study: A sort based on CD3, CD45RA, CCR7 and CD95 yielded the EM, EMRA, CM and Tscm memory subsets.

The germline V and J ends were trimmed by 3 bases and 6 bases, with 11 bases remaining between them. The germline gives CDR1 SQVTM, CDR2 ANQGSEA. CDR3 length: 12 residues. TCR cDNA was made by 5'RACE template switching, adding a universal primer site and UMIs. From the 5' RACE reads, TCRdb called clonotypes with MiXCR, one entry per CDR3 protein. The profile shows over 35,000 distinct CDR3 sequences, 5% to 8% of them singletons. The TCR comes from a young man who received the YFV17D yellow fever vaccine. The rearrangement links TRBV29-1 to TRBJ1-1; D possibly corresponds to TRBD1 (6 bases). The sample here was PBMCs, either bulk or a sorted T-cell subset (CD4+, CD8+, memory, or dextramer-sorted; not recorded which), taken 45 days after the yellow fever booster vaccination. The DNA for the CDR3 is TGCAGCGTTGAGTCAGGGGAGGCTGAAGCTTTCTTT. It codes for CSVESGEAEAFF.